This passage covers 32 T cell receptor beta chains from one sample sequenced in a study of blood T cell repertoires in COVID-19. Clones were sequenced by immunoSEQ multiplex PCR, and TCRdb holds only the in-frame ones, with some missing. The data hold around 200,000 clones, with approximately 84% observed a single time. Input material: peripheral blood. The source of these receptors is a man in his fifties or sixties with acute or convalescent COVID-19.

The rearrangement links TRBV6-5 to TRBJ2-7; 9 bases agree with TRBD1. J was trimmed by 7 bases and V by 0 bases; bases with no gene match: 4. The CDR3 sequence is 14 residues long. CDR1 is MNHEY, CDR2 SVGAGI, per germline. CDR3 residues: CASSYSGQGQEQYF. In nucleotides, the CDR3 is TGTGCCAGCAGTTACTCGGGACAGGGTCAGGAGCAGTACTTC.

The chain employs TRBV9 and TRBJ1-1; D is perhaps TRBD1 (5 bases). This CDR3 contains 14 residues. CDR1 SGDLS and CDR2 YYNGEE come from the germline V gene. V dropped 2 bases and J dropped 4 bases, with 12 bases sitting between them. The CDR3 DNA is TGTGCCAGCAGCGTGACAGAGAGGATCACTGAAGCTTTCTTT. Translation: CASSVTERITEAFF.

The chain couples TRBV9 to TRBJ1-2; possible D gene TRBD1, 6 bases. The CDR3 extends over 14 amino acids. The V and J ends lost 0 bases and 4 bases respectively, with 10 bases between them. The germline gives CDR1 SGDLS, CDR2 YYNGEE. The CDR3 coding sequence is TGTGCCAGCAGCGTAGAACTGGACAGCTATGGCTACACCTTC. Protein sequence: CASSVELDSYGYTF.

About this clone itself: Germline and junction disagree at one end, which may indicate a read error. This chain uses TRBV18 with TRBJ1-2; D gene ambiguous. This CDR3 comprises 13 residues. Germline CDR1 is KGHSH and CDR2 is LQKENI. The DNA of the CDR3 is TGTGCCAGCTCCCCACCTAGTATCTATGGCTACACCTTC. Translation gives CASSPPSIYGYTF.

This clone is a singleton in its sample. The chain joins TRBV19 to TRBJ1-1; D not resolved. V lost 3 bases and J lost 8, with 13 bases in between. CDR1 LNHDA and CDR2 SQIVND come from the germline V gene (reference sequence). The CDR3 has 13 residues. As DNA, the CDR3 is TGTGCCAGTAGTATGGCCGGGGTTGGGGAAGCTTTCTTT. It codes for CASSMAGVGEAFF.

This clone has a handful of counts. The V call is TRBV12-5, the J call TRBJ1-6; D ambiguous. The CDR3 runs 17 residues. The germline CDR1 and CDR2 sequences are LGHNT and FRNRAP. Trimming shortened V by 4 bases and J by 2 bases, and 15 bases separated the two germline ends. CDR3 amino acids: CASGSQMGVAYNSPLHF. The CDR3 nucleotides are TGTGCTAGTGGTTCCCAAATGGGCGTAGCCTATAATTCACCCCTCCACTTT.

V is TRBV3-1 (or the pseudogene TRBV3-2) and J is TRBJ1-2; D may be TRBD1 (6 bases). Trimming removed 3 bases from V and 0 bases from J, with 11 bases in between. The CDR3 spans 15 residues. CDR1 and CDR2 from the germline V gene are LGHDT and YNNKEL (reference sequence). This CDR3 reads CASSHLTGSNYGYTF. The DNA of the CDR3 is TGTGCCAGCAGCCACCTGACAGGATCTAACTATGGCTACACCTTC.

This clone was recorded once. The gene calls are TRBV29-1 and TRBJ2-2; 10 nucleotides agree with TRBD2. The CDR3 is 13 residues long. Trimming at V came to 7 bases and at J to 4 bases, leaving 3 bases not matched to a gene. Per the germline V gene, CDR1 is SQVTM and CDR2 is ANQGSEA. CDR3 sequence reads: CSARTSGTGELFF. The CDR3 DNA follows: TGCAGCGCCCGGACTAGCGGCACCGGGGAGCTGTTTTTT.

The chain links TRBV4-1 to TRBJ1-1; no reliable D call. Looked up from germline, CDR1 is MGHRA and CDR2 is YSYEKL. This CDR3 is 16 amino acids long. Trimming stripped 1 base from V and 3 bases from J, with 15 bases between. Here the CDR3 DNA reads TGCGCCAGCAGCCAAGGGGCCCTTGGAGGGTACACTGAAGCTTTCTTT. Amino acids: CASSQGALGGYTEAFF.

CDR3 in DNA: TGTGCCAGCAGCTTTACAGGGGGCGCTTCCGCTTTCTTT. Protein product: CASSFTGGASAFF. The V and J genes are TRBV5-6 and TRBJ1-1, with 9 bases identical to TRBD1. The CDR3 totals 13 residues. Germline loops: CDR1 SGHDT, CDR2 YYEEEE. Trimming took 2 bases from V and 11 from J; bases not matched to a gene: 7. Together with reference TRBV5-6 and TRBJ1-1, the CDR3 gives the full variable domain: DAGVTQSPTHLIKTRGQQVTLRCSPKSGHDTVSWYQQALGQGPQFIFQYYEEEERQRGNFPDRFSGHQFPNYSSELNVNALLLGDSALYLCASSFTGGASAFFGQGTRLTVV.

The chain carries TRBV5-1 and TRBJ2-7; 9 positions match TRBD1. Germline CDR1 reads SGHRS; CDR2 reads YFSETQ. CDR3 length: 14 amino acids. V shed 4 bases and J 3 bases; nucleotides not matched to a gene: 5. The CDR3 loop reads CASSPGTGFYEQYF. The CDR3 DNA reads as TGCGCCAGCAGCCCTGGGACAGGGTTCTACGAGCAGTACTTC.

The chain links TRBV14 to TRBJ1-2; D gene uncertain. Trimming pared 4 bases from V and 3 bases from J, leaving 9 bases between. Germline lookup yields CDR1 SGHDN and CDR2 FVKESK. The CDR3 runs 13 residues. The CDR3 DNA follows: TGTGCCAGCAGCCCCCGGTACCACTATGGCTACACCTTC. It is translated as CASSPRYHYGYTF.

This chain links TRBV5-1 with TRBJ2-1, with 8 bases identical to TRBD1. Trimming cost V 6 bases and J 9 bases; bases outside gene matches: 14. CDR3 length: 15 residues. Per germline, CDR1 SGHRS and CDR2 YFSETQ. CDR3 protein: CASKPQTGEDSEQFF. The CDR3 DNA follows: TGCGCCAGCAAACCTCAGACAGGGGAAGATAGTGAGCAGTTCTTC.

The chain has TRBV7-8 and TRBJ2-1; D perhaps matches TRBD2 (6 bases). The germline V and J ends were trimmed by 2 bases and 7 bases, with 12 bases remaining between them. Germline CDR1 reads SGHVS; CDR2 reads FQNEAQ. The CDR3 runs to 14 residues. CDR3 loop: CASSLNPGENEQFF. CDR3 nucleotides: TGTGCCAGCAGCTTAAACCCGGGGGAAAATGAGCAGTTCTTC. Full variable domain (rest looked up from reference TRBV7-8 and TRBJ2-1): GAGVSQSPRYKVAKRGQDVALRCDPISGHVSLFWYQQALGQGPEFLTYFQNEAQLDKSGLPSDRFFAERPEGSVSTLKIQRTQQEDSAVYLCASSLNPGENEQFFGPGTRLTVL.

This chain joins TRBV6-5 and TRBJ2-5, with 7 bases fitting TRBD1. The CDR3 is 15 amino acids. From germline, CDR1 is MNHEY and CDR2 SVGAGI. V shed 1 base, J shed 7 bases, and the junction held 9 bases outside the gene matches. The CDR3 region is CASSYYGTAIGTQYF. CDR3 DNA sequence: TGTGCCAGCAGTTACTACGGGACAGCAATAGGGACCCAGTACTTC.

This chain uses TRBV18 with TRBJ1-4; D might be TRBD1 (6 bases). The CDR3 length is 16 residues. Germline V gives CDR1 KGHSH, CDR2 LQKENI. Trimming removed 3 bases from V and 7 bases from J, with 18 bases in between. CDR3 DNA: TGTGCCAGCTCACCGGGGACACCTCGAGGTAGTGAAAAACTGTTTTTT. Protein sequence: CASSPGTPRGSEKLFF.

A remark on this clone: The same CDR3 also results from other DNA sequences found in this sample. The rearrangement uses TRBV11-2 and TRBJ1-1; perhaps TRBD1 as D (6 bases). The CDR3 loop spans 14 amino acids. The germline gives CDR1 SGHAT, CDR2 FQNNGV. Trimming took off 0 bases at V and 4 bases at J, with 9 bases between the two ends. Written as DNA, the CDR3 is TGTGCCAGCAGCTTAGAGGGCAGGGGCACTGAAGCTTTCTTT. Its translation is CASSLEGRGTEAFF.

V is TRBV6-5 and J is TRBJ2-7, with D perhaps matching TRBD1 (6 bases). The germline CDR1 and CDR2 sequences are MNHEY and SVGAGI. The CDR3 length is 13 residues. Deletions cut 5 bases from V and 2 bases from J, with 10 bases between. The CDR3 spells CASSPTGTYEQYF. The DNA of the CDR3 is TGTGCCAGCAGTCCGACAGGAACCTACGAGCAGTACTTC.

V and J are TRBV27 and TRBJ1-1; 7 bases are a match to TRBD1. CDR1 is MNHEY and CDR2 is SMNVEV in the germline V gene (reference sequence). With 7 bases clipped from V and 5 bases from J, the junction kept 7 bases outside the gene matches. This CDR3 spans 13 amino acids. The CDR3 sequence is CASMRGRGTEAFF. The CDR3 DNA reads as TGTGCCAGCATGAGGGGGCGGGGAACTGAAGCTTTCTTT.

V usage is TRBV11-1 and J usage is TRBJ1-1; 9 bases line up with TRBD1. CDR1 SGHAT and CDR2 FQDESV come from the germline V gene (reference sequence). V was pared by 5 bases and J by 5 bases, with 3 bases of the junction left unmatched. The length of the CDR3 is 13 residues. The CDR3 DNA reads as TGTGCCAGCAGCCACAGGGGGCTTACTGAAGCTTTCTTT. Translated, it gives CASSHRGLTEAFF.

The rearrangement joins TRBV6-5 to TRBJ1-6; the match to TRBD1 covers 9 bases. The length of the CDR3 is 14 residues. Germline-derived CDR1 and CDR2 are MNHEY and SVGAGI. V dropped 7 bases and J dropped 8; count of bases not matched to a gene: 6. CDR3 sequence reads: CASTRDRVDSPLHF. The CDR3 nucleotides are TGTGCCAGCACAAGGGACAGGGTTGATTCACCCCTCCACTTT.

The chain is built from TRBV7-3 and TRBJ2-1; D is perhaps TRBD2 (5 bases). There are 14 residues in the CDR3. CDR1 and CDR2 (germline): SGHTA, FQGTGA. V lost 5 bases, J lost 7 bases, and 15 bases lay in between. In DNA, the CDR3 is TGTGCCAGCAGCCCCGGGGAACTAGGAAATGAGCAGTTCTTC. Protein product: CASSPGELGNEQFF.

The V gene is TRBV5-1, the J gene TRBJ2-7; 10 bases are shared with TRBD1. J was trimmed by 5 bases and V by 0 bases; bases with no gene match: 8. The CDR3 has 16 amino acids. Germline V lookup: CDR1 SGHRS, CDR2 YFSETQ. CDR3 protein: CASSLGLGQGLHEQYF. CDR3 DNA: TGCGCCAGCAGCTTGGGCCTGGGACAGGGGCTCCACGAGCAGTACTTC.

This chain connects TRBV11-2 to TRBJ2-7; 7 bases are a match to TRBD2. With V trimmed by 1 base and J by 2 bases, 2 bases remained unmatched. Looked up from germline, CDR1 is SGHAT and CDR2 is FQNNGV. This CDR3 is 14 amino acids long. In DNA, the CDR3 is TGTGCCAGCAGCTTAGGCGGGGGACCCTACGAGCAGTACTTC. It translates to CASSLGGGPYEQYF.

The gene calls are TRBV6-1 and TRBJ1-6; 9 positions match TRBD1. V shed 3 bases, J shed 0 bases, and the junction held 6 bases outside the gene matches. Germline CDR1 and CDR2: MNHNS and SASEGT. The CDR3 sequence is 18 residues long. CDR3 sequence reads: CASSEGQGVPSYNSPLHF. CDR3 coding DNA: TGTGCCAGCAGTGAGGGACAGGGAGTTCCCTCCTATAATTCACCCCTCCACTTT.

This clone has just a few counts. Other nucleotide sequences from this sample produce the same CDR3. The V gene is TRBV27, the J gene TRBJ1-2; possible D gene TRBD1, 6 bases. This CDR3 comprises 13 residues. Germline CDR1 reads MNHEY; CDR2 reads SMNVEV (reference sequence). The V end was cut by 5 bases, the J end by 2 bases, with 9 bases between. This CDR3 reads CASSPTGNYGYTF. The DNA for the CDR3 is TGTGCCAGCAGTCCGACAGGCAACTATGGCTACACCTTC.

The CDR3 nucleotides are TGTGCCAGCAGTTCTCTCCGCGGGGGGGCAAGGAAAACCGGGGAGCTGTTTTTT. It specifies CASSSLRGGARKTGELFF. The gene calls are TRBV6-2 or TRBV6-3 and TRBJ2-2; 9 nucleotides match TRBD2. V was pared by 4 bases and J by 5 bases, with 14 bases of the junction left unmatched. The CDR3 is 18 residues long. Germline assignment: CDR1 MNHEY and CDR2 SVGEGT.

The J gene is TRBJ2-2, the V gene TRBV5-1, with D possibly TRBD2 on 5 matching bases. Germline CDR1 SGHRS, CDR2 YFSETQ. V shed 6 bases and J shed 2 bases, with 20 bases lying between them. The CDR3 extends over 17 amino acids. CDR3 region: CASTHIRPGKNTGELFF. CDR3 DNA: TGCGCCAGCACCCATATTAGACCCGGGAAAAACACCGGGGAGCTGTTTTTT.

J is TRBJ1-4 and V is TRBV7-9; 8 bases match TRBD1. Germline V gene data show CDR1 as SEHNR and CDR2 as FQNEAQ (reference sequence). Unmatched junction bases numbered 6, after V lost 5 bases and J lost 7 bases. The CDR3 is 14 residues long. CDR3 residues: CASSTTGAREKLFF. CDR3 coding DNA: TGTGCCAGCAGCACGACAGGGGCACGTGAAAAACTGTTTTTT.

This clone appeared a few times. This sequence joins TRBV18 and TRBJ1-6, with 11 bases lining up with TRBD1. This CDR3 contains 15 residues. J gave up 6 bases and V 4 bases, and 2 bases lay outside the gene matches. Germline V gives CDR1 KGHSH, CDR2 LQKENI. CDR3 bases: TGTGCCAGCTCACGGGACAGGGGGGGTAATTCACCCCTCCACTTT. Protein product: CASSRDRGGNSPLHF.

CDR3 sequence (DNA): TGTGCCAGCAGCCAAGAAGGACTAGCGGGGTTGGCGGGGAGCCTGTTTTTT. Protein: CASSQEGLAGLAGSLFF. V and J are TRBV14 and TRBJ2-2; 12 nucleotides agree with TRBD2. CDR3 size: 17 residues. The germline CDR1 and CDR2 sequences are SGHDN and FVKESK. V lost 0 bases, J lost 14 bases, and 13 bases stayed unmatched.

The chain carries TRBV7-9 and TRBJ2-7; TRBD1 agrees at 7 bases. CDR1 SEHNR and CDR2 FQNEAQ come from the germline V gene (reference sequence). The length of the CDR3 is 15 residues. After removal of 5 bases from V and 6 bases from J, the junction contained 13 bases not matched to a gene. CDR3 coding DNA: TGTGCCAGCAGCAAGCAAAAGGACAGGCCCAGCGAGCAGTACTTC. The encoded protein is CASSKQKDRPSEQYF.